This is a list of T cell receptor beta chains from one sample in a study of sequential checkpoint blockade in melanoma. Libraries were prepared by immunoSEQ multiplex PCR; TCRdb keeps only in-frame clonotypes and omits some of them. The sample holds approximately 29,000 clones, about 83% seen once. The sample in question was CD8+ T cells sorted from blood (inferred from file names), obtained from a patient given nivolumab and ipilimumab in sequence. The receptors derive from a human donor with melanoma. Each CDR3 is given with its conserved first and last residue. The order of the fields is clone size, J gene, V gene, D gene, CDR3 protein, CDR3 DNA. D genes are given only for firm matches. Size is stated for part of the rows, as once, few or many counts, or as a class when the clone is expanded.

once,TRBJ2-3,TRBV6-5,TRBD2,CASTPGGGVTDTQYF,TGTGCCAGCACCCCCGGCGGGGGGGTGACAGATACGCAGTATTTT
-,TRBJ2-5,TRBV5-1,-,CASSLAVFNDRDSLDF,TGCGCCAGCAGCTTGGCCGTCTTTAATGACAGGGACTCTCTGGACTTC
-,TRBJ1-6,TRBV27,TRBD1,CASSPGTAGHSPLHF,TGTGCCAGCAGTCCCGGGACAGCCGGGCATTCACCCCTCCACTTT
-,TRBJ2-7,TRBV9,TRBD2,CASSETTSGIGEQYF,TGTGCCAGCAGCGAGACGACTAGCGGGATCGGCGAGCAGTACTTC
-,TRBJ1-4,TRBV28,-,CASRTEGSNEKLFF,TGTGCCAGCAGAACCGAAGGTAGCAATGAAAAACTGTTTTTT
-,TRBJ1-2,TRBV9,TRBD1,CASSPRGTGVHGYTF,TGTGCCAGCAGCCCCCGCGGGACAGGGGTCCATGGCTACACCTTC
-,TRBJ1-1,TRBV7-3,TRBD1,CASSPTQGHWTEAFF,TGTGCCAGCAGCCCGACACAGGGGCATTGGACTGAAGCTTTCTTT
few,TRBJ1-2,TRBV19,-,CASWRRSYGYTF,TGTGCCAGTTGGCGCAGGTCCTATGGCTACACCTTC
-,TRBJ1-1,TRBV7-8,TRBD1,CASSRIPPGQGIGTEAFF,TGTGCCAGCAGCCGCATCCCCCCGGGACAGGGGATCGGCACTGAAGCTTTCTTT
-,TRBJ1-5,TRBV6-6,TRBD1,CASSYRGGGNQPQHF,TGTGCCAGCAGTTACAGAGGGGGCGGCAATCAGCCCCAGCATTTT
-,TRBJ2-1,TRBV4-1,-,CASSQDEGATTRNEQFF,TGCGCCAGCAGCCAAGACGAGGGCGCAACAACCCGCAATGAGCAGTTCTTC
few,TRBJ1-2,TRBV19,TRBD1,CASSQPTGGLGYTF,TGTGCCAGTAGTCAGCCTACAGGGGGCCTCGGCTACACCTTC
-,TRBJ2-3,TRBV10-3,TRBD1,CAISESVFDRGGGEDTQYF,TGTGCCATCAGTGAGTCGGTTTTCGACAGGGGAGGTGGAGAAGATACGCAGTATTTT
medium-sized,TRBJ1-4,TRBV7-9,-,CASSLVSAGPDEKLFF,TGTGCCAGCAGCTTAGTCTCGGCAGGGCCGGATGAAAAACTGTTTTTT
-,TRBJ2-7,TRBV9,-,CASSPQELGGFDEQYF,TGTGCCAGCAGCCCTCAAGAATTGGGAGGATTCGACGAGCAGTACTTC
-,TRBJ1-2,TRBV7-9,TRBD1,CASSLGTGSNYGYTF,TGTGCCAGCAGCCTCGGGACAGGGAGTAACTATGGCTACACCTTC
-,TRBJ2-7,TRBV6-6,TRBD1,CASSYAGGEREQYF,TGTGCCAGCAGTTACGCAGGGGGTGAGCGCGAGCAGTACTTC
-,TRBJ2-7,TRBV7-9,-,CASSIADGGQYF,TGTGCCAGCAGCATAGCCGACGGCGGGCAGTACTTC
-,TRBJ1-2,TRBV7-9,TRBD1,CASSTRDSYGYTF,TGTGCCAGCAGCACCCGGGACAGCTATGGCTACACCTTC
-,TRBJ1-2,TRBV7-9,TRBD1,CASSGTDRAYGYTF,TGTGCCAGCAGCGGAACGGACAGGGCCTATGGCTACACCTTC
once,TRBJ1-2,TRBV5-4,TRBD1,CASSSATGPTYGYTF,TGTGCCAGCAGCTCTGCGACAGGGCCTACCTATGGCTACACCTTC
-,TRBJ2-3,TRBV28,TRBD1,CASRIGQGPPSTDTQYF,TGTGCCAGCAGAATAGGACAGGGACCTCCGAGCACAGATACGCAGTATTTT
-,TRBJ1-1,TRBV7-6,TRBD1,CASSPGQAYGEAFF,TGTGCCAGCAGCCCAGGACAGGCCTACGGTGAAGCTTTCTTT
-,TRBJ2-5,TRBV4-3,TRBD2,CASSPTWASGETQYF,TGCGCCAGCAGCCCGACTTGGGCTAGCGGAGAGACCCAGTACTTC
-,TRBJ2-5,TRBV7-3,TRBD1,CASSDLPGQGAFVWWETQYF,TGTGCCAGCAGCGATCTCCCGGGACAGGGGGCTTTTGTTTGGTGGGAGACCCAGTACTTC
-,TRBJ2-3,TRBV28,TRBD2,CASTPLTSGTTDTQYF,TGTGCCAGCACCCCATTGACTAGCGGAACCACAGATACGCAGTATTTT
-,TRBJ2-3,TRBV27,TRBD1,CASSSGTASTDTQYF,TGTGCCAGCAGTTCGGGGACAGCTAGCACAGATACGCAGTATTTT
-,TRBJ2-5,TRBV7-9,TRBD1,CASSLDRGRGETQYF,TGTGCCAGCAGCCTGGACAGGGGGCGAGGTGAGACCCAGTACTTC
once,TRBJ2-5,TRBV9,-,CASSGGDLSYQETQYF,TGTGCCAGCAGCGGGGGGGACTTAAGCTACCAAGAGACCCAGTACTTC
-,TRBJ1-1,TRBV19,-,CASSIVDSPGTEAFF,TGTGCCAGTAGTATAGTTGACTCCCCGGGGACTGAAGCTTTCTTT
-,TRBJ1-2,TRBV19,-,CASTPGSYGYTF,TGTGCCAGTACCCCCGGGAGCTATGGCTACACCTTC
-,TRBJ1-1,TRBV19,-,CASTTRAREVAEAFF,TGTGCCAGTACCACCAGGGCCAGGGAGGTCGCTGAAGCTTTCTTT
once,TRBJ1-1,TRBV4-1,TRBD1,CASSQELGTVFETEAFF,TGCGCCAGCAGCCAAGAGTTGGGGACAGTCTTTGAAACTGAAGCTTTCTTT
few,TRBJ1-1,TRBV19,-,CASSTYLQGEAFF,TGTGCCAGTAGTACCTACCTACAGGGAGAAGCTTTCTTT
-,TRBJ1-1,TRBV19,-,CASSYTVNTEAFF,TGTGCCAGTTCATATACGGTGAACACTGAAGCTTTCTTT
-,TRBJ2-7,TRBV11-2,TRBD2,CASSFLGSGIYEQYF,TGTGCCAGCAGCTTTCTTGGTAGCGGGATTTACGAGCAGTACTTC
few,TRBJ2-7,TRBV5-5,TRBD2,CASSQAPVSGAHEQYF,TGCGCCAGCAGCCAAGCCCCGGTTAGCGGGGCCCACGAGCAGTACTTC
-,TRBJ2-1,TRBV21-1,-,CASSNPIPTSGRGHEQFF,TGTGCCAGCAGTAACCCGATCCCCACTAGCGGGAGAGGGCATGAGCAGTTCTTC
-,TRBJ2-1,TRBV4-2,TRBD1,CASSQDLGTVYNEQFF,TGTGCCAGCAGCCAAGATTTGGGGACAGTCTACAATGAGCAGTTCTTC
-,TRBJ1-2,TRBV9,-,CASSGQEKANYGYTF,TGTGCCAGCAGCGGACAGGAAAAAGCTAACTATGGCTACACCTTC
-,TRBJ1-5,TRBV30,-,CAWSRTPREPQHF,TGTGCCTGGAGTAGGACTCCCCGGGAGCCCCAGCATTTT
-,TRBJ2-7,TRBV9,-,CASSVESRGEQYF,TGTGCCAGCAGCGTAGAATCCAGGGGCGAGCAGTACTTC
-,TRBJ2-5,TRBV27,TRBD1,CASSLTTGDQETQYF,TGTGCCAGCAGTCTAACGACAGGGGATCAGGAGACCCAGTACTTC
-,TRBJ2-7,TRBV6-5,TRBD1,CASSPGQEVEQYF,TGTGCCAGCAGTCCGGGACAGGAGGTCGAGCAGTACTTC
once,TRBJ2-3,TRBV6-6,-,CASSYGAENTDTQYF,TGTGCCAGCAGTTACGGGGCAGAGAACACAGATACGCAGTATTTT
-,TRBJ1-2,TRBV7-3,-,CASSPIAGANYGYTF,TGTGCCAGCAGCCCCATAGCTGGGGCGAACTATGGCTACACCTTC
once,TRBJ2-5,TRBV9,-,CASSDREETQYF,TGTGCCAGCAGCGACAGGGAAGAGACCCAGTACTTC
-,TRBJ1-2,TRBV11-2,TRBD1,CASSPFTGGDYGYTF,TGTGCCAGCAGCCCATTCACAGGGGGCGACTATGGCTACACCTTC
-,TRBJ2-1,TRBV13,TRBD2,CASSWASGGEQFF,TGTGCCAGCAGCTGGGCTAGCGGGGGAGAGCAGTTCTTC
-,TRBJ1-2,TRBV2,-,CASNGGVGGYTF,TGTGCCTCTAACGGAGGGGTCGGTGGCTACACCTTC
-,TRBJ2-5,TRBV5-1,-,CASSLEVAGGTSHF,-
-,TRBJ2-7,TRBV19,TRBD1,CASTRTGGNEQYF,TGTGCCAGTACCAGGACAGGGGGCAACGAGCAGTACTTC